The 7 T cell receptor beta chains reported below all come from one sample, sequenced in a study of Graves' ophthalmopathy and Graves' hyperthyroidism. Investigators amplified TCR beta CDR3 regions from RNA transcripts. An opening RT-PCR round employed HTBI primers and preceded a second-round multiplex PCR. TCRdb re-derived calls from the multiplex PCR reads in MiXCR, one entry per CDR3 protein. The sample includes 350,000 to 450,000 distinct CDR3 sequences, around 21% seen only once; the top ten take more than 2.5%. Specimen: peripheral blood. The origin of the receptors is a woman under 30 with stable Graves' hyperthyroidism.

Many counts were recorded for this clonotype. The J gene is TRBJ1-5, the V gene TRBV6-1; D remains unclear. The V end was cut by 3 bases, the J end by 2 bases, with 17 bases between. The CDR3 length is 17 residues. CDR1 and CDR2 (germline): MNHNS, SASEGT. The CDR3 coding sequence is TGTGCCAGCAGTGATTTCTGGCTGGGGAGGGGCAATCAGCCCCAGCATTTT. Protein sequence: CASSDFWLGRGNQPQHF.

In this sample, this clonotype turned up many times. The rearrangement uses TRBV9 and TRBJ2-7; 10 bases fit TRBD1. With V trimmed by 2 bases and J by 6 bases, 5 bases remained unmatched. Germline CDR1 SGDLS, CDR2 YYNGEE. This CDR3 has 14 residues. CDR3 sequence (DNA): TGTGCCAGCAGCGTGGGGGACAGGGGAGGCGAGCAGTACTTC. Translating it yields CASSVGDRGGEQYF.

This chain joins TRBV12-5 and TRBJ1-1; D is unresolved. The ends were cut back, 5 bases at V and 1 base at J, with 11 bases in the middle. The CDR3 spans 14 residues. CDR1 and CDR2 from the germline V gene are LGHNT and FRNRAP. CDR3: CASGKPPENTEAFF. In nucleotides, the CDR3 is TGTGCTAGTGGTAAACCGCCTGAGAACACTGAAGCTTTCTTT. The full variable domain, with the rest looked up from reference TRBV12-5 and TRBJ1-1, is DARVTQTPRHKVTEMGQEVTMRCQPILGHNTVFWYRQTMMQGLELLAYFRNRAPLDDSGMPKDRFSAEMPDATLATLKIQPSEPRDSAVYFCASGKPPENTEAFFGQGTRLTVV.

This clonotype occurred many times. The rearrangement links TRBV24-1 to TRBJ1-5; 10 bases map to TRBD1. V lost 1 base, J lost 5 bases, and 10 bases stayed unmatched. CDR3 length equals 18 residues. Germline values: CDR1 KGHDR, CDR2 SFDVKD. The CDR3 nucleotides are TGTGCCACCAGTGATTTCCCAGCCCGGGACAGGGGAGATCAGCCCCAGCATTTT. It yields the protein CATSDFPARDRGDQPQHF.

This clonotype was seen a few times. The chain joins TRBV18 to TRBJ2-5; the D is unclear. The germline V gene has CDR1 KGHSH and CDR2 LQKENI. The V gene lost 0 bases and the J gene lost 4 bases, with 9 bases spanning the gap. The CDR3 spans 14 residues. CDR3 amino acids: CASSPPSRSETQYF. For the CDR3, the DNA is TGTGCCAGCTCACCACCCAGCCGATCAGAGACCCAGTACTTC.

The CDR3 nucleotides read TGTGCCAGCAGTCCGACTAGCGGGAGGCCGGGGGGGACCCAGTACTTC. Encoded protein: CASSPTSGRPGGTQYF. This chain links TRBV12-3 or TRBV12-4 with TRBJ2-5; 13 bases map to TRBD2. The J segment lost 7 bases and the V segment lost 5 bases, leaving 10 bases of the junction unmatched. The CDR3 totals 16 residues.

The V gene is TRBV6-1, the J gene TRBJ1-2, with a weak D call TRBD1 (5 bases). The germline gives CDR1 MNHNS, CDR2 SASEGT. V lost 0 bases to trimming and J lost 4 bases, with 9 bases between them. CDR3 length: 14 amino acids. The CDR3: CASSEARGFYGYTF. The DNA of the CDR3 is TGTGCCAGCAGTGAAGCGCGGGGGTTCTATGGCTACACCTTC.